There are a few counts of the clone carrying this T cell receptor beta chain. No antigen is known for it. Trimming took off 2 bases at V and 4 bases at J, with 12 bases between the two ends. Germline V gene sequence: CDR1 SGHDT, CDR2 YYEEEE. This CDR3 is built from 15 residues. The source of the sample is a study of identical twins. Findings and limits, study-wide: Cord blood beta clonotypes that were abundant carried fewer insertions, and memory repertoires showed no such trend. Within twin pairs, the out-of-frame alpha sequences they shared showed excess low generation probability. Out-of-frame beta chain sequences displayed weaker excess sharing between twins.

Unique molecular identifiers were in the cDNA, with template-switch universal primer binding. Via MiXCR, TCRdb re-called the 5' RACE reads, giving one row per CDR3 protein. Counted here are around 650,000 distinct CDR3 sequences, around 7.4% occurring once; the ten biggest clones make up around 1.6%. These records were also assigned to another study, of yellow fever vaccine responses in identical twins.

The sequence derives from a woman between 18 and 29 years old in good health. The gene calls are TRBV5-6 and TRBJ1-4; D unclear. What was sequenced was PBMCs. The CDR3, as DNA: TGTGCCAGCAGCTTCGAACGGGATTATAATGAAAAACTGTTTTTT. This codes for CASSFERDYNEKLFF.